This T cell receptor beta chain was sequenced during a study of blood T cell repertoires in COVID-19. Participants' reported clinical history set cohort assignment. In the original workflow: Reference gene primer amplification gave estimated nucleated cell counts. Sequenced by immunoSEQ multiplex PCR; TCRdb stores in-frame clones only, minus some. From that table come the V and J calls and clone size; the DNA was used to work out D and trimming. The sample carries 350,000 or so clones, around 86% recorded once. Germline assignment: CDR1 MDHEN and CDR2 SYDVKM. CDR3 length equals 14 residues. V dropped 6 bases and J dropped 0 bases, with 11 bases sitting between them.

The chain links TRBV28 to TRBJ1-2; D might be TRBD1 (6 bases). The receptor was isolated from a woman between 35 and 50 years old with acute COVID-19. Input material: PBMCs or T cells enriched from blood (not recorded which). Here the CDR3 DNA reads TGTGCCAGCAGGAGGACAGCCCCTAACTATGGCTACACCTTC. Protein: CASRRTAPNYGYTF.